One sample yielded the 14 T cell receptor beta chains listed below, sequenced in a study of OX40 agonist ivuxolimab in advanced cancers. Clones were read by immunoSEQ multiplex PCR, and TCRdb kept only the in-frame ones, dropping some. Of about 69,000 clones in the sample, 87% are singletons; the top ten hold less than 3.5%. The sample was CD4+ or CD8+ T cells sorted from blood, taken in a trial of the OX40 agonist ivuxolimab. The source is an adult with an advanced solid tumor such as melanoma, head and neck, liver or kidney cancer.

The V call is TRBV2, the J call TRBJ2-5; no clear D gene. The germline V and J ends were trimmed by 3 bases and 5 bases, with 16 bases remaining between them. The CDR3 extends over 15 amino acids. Germline CDR1 SNHLY, CDR2 FYNNEI. The CDR3 region has the DNA TGTGCCAGCAGTGACCCCTCTGCCACCCGGGAGACCCAGTACTTC. The encoded protein is CASSDPSATRETQYF.

The rearrangement joins TRBV28 to TRBJ1-5, with D possibly being TRBD1 (5 bases). This CDR3 is 12 amino acids long. V lost 7 bases and J lost 5, with 9 bases in between. The V gene's germline CDR1 is MDHEN and CDR2 SYDVKM. CDR3 amino acids: CASNQGHQPQHF. The DNA of the CDR3 is TGTGCCAGCAATCAGGGTCATCAGCCCCAGCATTTT.

The chain is built from TRBV18 and TRBJ2-1; TRBD1 aligns across 7 bases. Germline V CDR1 and CDR2: KGHSH, LQKENI. The CDR3 extends over 18 amino acids. Trimming removed 0 bases from V and 0 bases from J; junction bases left unmatched: 8. For the CDR3, the DNA is TGTGCCAGCTCACCACCCGGACAGGCGGGTAGCTCCTACAATGAGCAGTTCTTC. Amino acids: CASSPPGQAGSSYNEQFF.

The chain employs TRBV28 and TRBJ1-1, with unresolved D. The germline V gene encodes CDR1 MDHEN and CDR2 SYDVKM. The CDR3 contains 13 residues. Trimming took off 6 bases at V and 0 bases at J, with 8 bases between the two ends. This chain's CDR3 is CASRQQMNTEAFF. The CDR3 region has the DNA TGTGCCAGCAGACAACAGATGAACACTGAAGCTTTCTTT.

The V call is TRBV20-1, the J call TRBJ1-2; D uncertain. The CDR3 is 11 residues long. V was trimmed by 7 bases and J by 1 base, leaving 7 bases between them. CDR1 DFQATT and CDR2 SNEGSKA come from the germline V gene (reference sequence). CDR3 loop: CSGRDNYGYTF. The CDR3 bases are TGCAGTGGAAGGGATAACTATGGCTACACCTTC.

The chain couples TRBV6-6 to TRBJ1-5, with D perhaps matching TRBD1 (6 bases). Trimming took 7 bases from V and 2 from J, leaving 12 bases between them. In germline, CDR1 is MNHNY, CDR2 SVGAGI (reference sequence). The CDR3 runs 14 residues. In DNA form, the CDR3 reads TGTGCCAGCAAACCGGACAGCGGCAATCAGCCCCAGCATTTT. Protein: CASKPDSGNQPQHF.

CDR3 bases: TGTGCCAGCAGCTTATGGGGCGACAGCTCTGGAAACACCATATATTTT. It is translated as CASSLWGDSSGNTIYF. The V gene is TRBV7-8, the J gene TRBJ1-3; TRBD1 is a possible D gene (5 bases). Trimming stripped 2 bases from V and 0 bases from J, with 11 bases between. The CDR3 totals 16 residues. The germline CDR1 and CDR2 sequences are SGHVS and FQNEAQ.

The CDR3 coding sequence is TGTGCCAGCAGCCCGTCATATACGGGAACAAACGAGCAGTACTTC. Translation gives CASSPSYTGTNEQYF. The V and J genes are TRBV7-6 and TRBJ2-7; possible D gene TRBD2, 5 bases. The CDR3 spans 15 residues. Between the trimmed V and J ends, which lost 5 bases and 5 bases, there was a span of 19 bases. Per germline, CDR1 SGHVS and CDR2 FNYEAQ.

This chain's CDR3 is CASSSPGTVNHQPQHF. The CDR3 nucleotides are TGTGCCAGCTCATCCCCCGGGACAGTAAATCATCAGCCCCAGCATTTT. The chain carries TRBV18 and TRBJ1-5; 7 nucleotides agree with TRBD1. CDR1 and CDR2 (germline): KGHSH, LQKENI. The CDR3 totals 16 residues. Germline trimming cut 5 bases from V and 5 bases from J; bases unmatched to any gene: 12.

J is TRBJ1-6 and V is TRBV28, with D hard to call. V was trimmed by 6 bases and J by 0 bases, leaving 6 bases between them. Germline-derived CDR1 and CDR2 are MDHEN and SYDVKM. CDR3 length: 14 residues. CDR3 DNA: TGTGCCAGCAGCGACCCCTCCTATAATTCACCCCTCCACTTT. It specifies CASSDPSYNSPLHF.

The chain joins TRBV6-1 to TRBJ1-1; 7 nucleotides align to TRBD1. The CDR3 consists of 11 residues. V dropped 6 bases and J dropped 8; count of bases not matched to a gene: 3. CDR1 is MNHNS and CDR2 is SASEGT in the germline V gene. For the CDR3, the DNA is TGTGCCAGCAGGGGACAGAGAGAAGCTTTCTTT. This gives the protein CASRGQREAFF.

The chain uses TRBV28 and TRBJ2-3, with D possibly matching TRBD2 (6 bases). CDR3 length: 14 amino acids. V dropped 2 bases and J dropped 8 bases, with 14 bases sitting between them. Germline V CDR1 and CDR2: MDHEN, SYDVKM. The CDR3: CASSLPAGASTQYF. CDR3 bases: TGTGCCAGCAGTTTACCAGCGGGCGCCTCTACGCAGTATTTT.

This rearrangement joins TRBV6-1 to TRBJ2-6; D uncertain. Germline CDR1 reads MNHNS; CDR2 reads SASEGT. The CDR3 extends over 15 amino acids. V lost 2 bases to trimming and J lost 0 bases, with 5 bases between them. The CDR3 nucleotides read TGTGCCAGCAGTGAACTCTACTCTGGGGCCAACGTCCTGACTTTC. Protein sequence: CASSELYSGANVLTF.

This chain uses TRBV28 with TRBJ1-2, with D possibly matching TRBD1 (6 bases). This CDR3 has 14 amino acids. Germline lookup yields CDR1 MDHEN and CDR2 SYDVKM. Trimming took off 8 bases at V and 4 bases at J, with 17 bases between the two ends. CDR3: CASGPGGSPYGYTF. Written as DNA, the CDR3 is TGTGCCAGCGGGCCGGGGGGCAGCCCCTATGGCTACACCTTC.